This entry describes one TCR beta chain. The V end lost 6 bases, the J end lost 4 bases, and 12 bases lay between the germline ends. Germline CDR1 and CDR2: MNHEY and SVGAGI. The CDR3 is made up of 13 amino acids. Authors' processing steps: Estimation of nucleated cell counts was performed using reference gene primer amplification. Using immunoSEQ multiplex PCR, the repertoire was profiled, and TCRdb retains in-frame clones only, with some absent. That table gives V, J and clone size, and the DNA gave D and trimming. The sample lists some 350,000 clones, roughly 90% seen once, with around 3% in the top ten. Patients of the Seattle cohort, enrolled during active infection, were followed longitudinally. The data are from a study of blood T cell repertoires in COVID-19. Overall study context: Sites in the United States, Italy and Spain provided acute and convalescent COVID-19 samples. The cDNA or gDNA used as material had been derived from T cells, B-cell-depleted T cells, or PBMCs.

Sequenced input: peripheral blood. The rearrangement joins TRBV6-5 to TRBJ1-2; tentative D call: TRBD1 (6 bases). This TCR came from a woman in her 30s with COVID-19, enrolled during active disease. In nucleotides, the CDR3 is TGTGCCAGCAGGGACAGAACCCTCTATGGCTACACCTTC. It is translated as CASRDRTLYGYTF.